This T cell receptor (beta chain) is from a study of blood T cell repertoires in COVID-19 (dated by TCRdb to the early 2020s). Looking at the study overall: Collaborator samples came from the United States, Italy and Spain and covered acute and convalescent phases of COVID-19. The material from the prospective study consisted of cDNA or gDNA derived from T cells, B-cell-depleted T cells, or PBMCs. Deeply sampled blood TCRbeta repertoires from subjects exposed to, actively infected with, or recovered from COVID-19 were included in the dataset. Where available, HLA class I and class II types were obtained from metadata supplied by the sample provider rather than from assay-based typing. The repertoires were released in a freely available public database meant as a resource for research on the immune response to SARS-CoV-2. The sample metadata nearly always contained a de-identified subject ID, COVID-19 status, age in years and sex. Samples came from the ongoing ImmuneRACE study (first 160 participants) plus 1,254 subjects from 6 global collaborators.

Whole blood was collected in K2EDTA tubes by collaborating institutions according to the institutions' own protocols. For TCRbeta analysis, collaborators shipped samples in one of three forms: frozen whole blood, isolated PBMCs, or DNA extracted from either of those sample types. The paper's findings and limits, for the study overall: The quantity of clinical and demographic metadata differed by source and by participant and was supplied without curation.

The immunoSEQ Assay, a bias-controlled multiplex PCR, was used to amplify TCRbeta CDR3 regions from genomic DNA. The published analysis was carried out like this. Within the assay, amplification of reference gene primers was used to estimate how many nucleated cells each sample contained. To quantify the absolute abundance of each unique TCRbeta CDR3 rearrangement, sequence reads were collapsed and filtered. For each sample, productive Simpson clonality was calculated by taking the square root of Simpson's diversity index across productive rearrangements. TCRdb obtained this table from immuneACCESS and retained in-frame rearrangements with V and J assigned. These tables miss some clones; where compared with another copy, unresolved V genes account for less than half of the shortfall, and the remainder is unexplained. D and trimming come from the DNA, and the V and J calls and clone size come from that table. Counted in this sample were roughly 100,000 clones; roughly 80% of them appeared once. Of the sample, approximately 19% falls within the top ten clones.

The table lists this clone with a count of one. Its antigen remains undetermined. The record has no base qualities; no much larger clone is one base away. The germline V gene specifies KGHDR as CDR1 and SFDVKD as CDR2. For this chain, trimming is 4 bases at the V end and 6 bases at the J end, and the number of junction bases without a gene match is 9. The CDR3 numbers 15 residues from cysteine through phenylalanine. Solely the CDR3 DNA is kept, with 45 bases framed from the first base. The material sequenced was peripheral blood. The receptor comes from a woman aged 70-85 years with acute or convalescent COVID-19. This receptor chain uses TRBV24-1 and TRBJ2-7; 9 central bases correspond to TRBD1. The CDR3 protein: CATSDNGQGPSEQYF. The DNA is TGTGCCACCAGTGACAACGGACAGGGGCCGTCCGAGCAGTACTTC.